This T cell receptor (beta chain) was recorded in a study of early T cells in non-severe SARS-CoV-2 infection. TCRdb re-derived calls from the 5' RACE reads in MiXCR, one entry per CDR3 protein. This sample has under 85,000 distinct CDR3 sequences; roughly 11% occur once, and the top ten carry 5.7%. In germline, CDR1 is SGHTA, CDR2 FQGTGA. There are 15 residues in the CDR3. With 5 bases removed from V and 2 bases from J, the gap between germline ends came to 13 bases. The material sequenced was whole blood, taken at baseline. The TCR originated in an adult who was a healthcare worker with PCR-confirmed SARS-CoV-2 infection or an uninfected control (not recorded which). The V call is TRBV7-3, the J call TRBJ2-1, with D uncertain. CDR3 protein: CASSPGRSAYNEQFF. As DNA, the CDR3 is TGTGCCAGCAGCCCCGGGCGGAGTGCCTACAATGAGCAGTTCTTC.